These T cell receptor beta chains were read from a single sample in a study of cytomegalovirus exposure and HLA in healthy donors. Data came from immunoSEQ multiplex PCR; TCRdb stores just in-frame clones and leaves some out. The sample includes some 180,000 clones, 76% seen only once; the top ten take roughly 1.6%. Sample: PBMCs. These receptors all come from a man aged 18 to 30 in good health and CMV-seronegative. CDR3s leave out the opening cysteine and the closing phenylalanine or tryptophan. Each record gives: CDR3 length, V gene, CDR3 protein.

CDR3 length: 11; V gene: TRBV6-1; CDR3 protein: ASSEQGYTEAF
CDR3 length: 13; V gene: TRBV6-5; CDR3 protein: ASTWEAGSYNEQF
CDR3 length: 13; V gene: TRBV7-3; CDR3 protein: ASSRRDRGSETQY
CDR3 length: 14; V gene: TRBV5-4; CDR3 protein: ASSKGLAGGTDTQY
CDR3 length: 14; V gene: TRBV30; CDR3 protein: AWSGRLAGGGHEQY
CDR3 length: 14; V gene: TRBV27; CDR3 protein: ASSFSGGYIPYEQY
CDR3 length: 11; V gene: TRBV10-3; CDR3 protein: AITGGANQPQH
CDR3 length: 10; V gene: TRBV29-1; CDR3 protein: SGARGVDEQY
CDR3 length: 12; V gene: TRBV18; CDR3 protein: ASSPRGGDYEQY
CDR3 length: 12; V gene: TRBV4-1; CDR3 protein: ASSQRTGDGGYT
CDR3 length: 14; V gene: TRBV7-2; CDR3 protein: ASSPPGLANTGELF
CDR3 length: 14; V gene: TRBV5-5; CDR3 protein: ASSPTRAGGPGELF
CDR3 length: 12; V gene: TRBV13; CDR3 protein: ASSPRVVDYGYT
CDR3 length: 13; V gene: TRBV15; CDR3 protein: ATSRRDRGFGEQF
CDR3 length: 14; V gene: TRBV11-2; CDR3 protein: ASSLPGSSGANVLT
CDR3 length: 11; V gene: TRBV11-2; CDR3 protein: ASSLDRNTEAF
CDR3 length: 12; V gene: TRBV7-2; CDR3 protein: ASSLLAPTDTQY
CDR3 length: 12; V gene: TRBV28; CDR3 protein: ASSSYSGHLEAF
CDR3 length: 12; V gene: TRBV7-2; CDR3 protein: ASSSGQPDNEQF
CDR3 length: 13; V gene: TRBV9; CDR3 protein: ASSFTGTSGDEQF
CDR3 length: 13; V gene: TRBV4-1; CDR3 protein: ASSQETGGAYEQY
CDR3 length: 9; V gene: TRBV7-9; CDR3 protein: ASSREGSRF
CDR3 length: 12; V gene: TRBV30; CDR3 protein: AWSVGSSYNEQF
CDR3 length: 11; V gene: TRBV10-3; CDR3 protein: AINRVSSETQY
CDR3 length: 16; V gene: TRBV27; CDR3 protein: ASSLSAQGSGSQETQY
CDR3 length: 13; V gene: TRBV5-6; CDR3 protein: ASSLGGQGTDTQY
CDR3 length: 11; V gene: TRBV7-9; CDR3 protein: ASSRDFNQPQH
CDR3 length: 13; V gene: TRBV18; CDR3 protein: ASSPPRTSGNEQF
CDR3 length: 12; V gene: TRBV5-1; CDR3 protein: ASSFERPTDTIY
CDR3 length: 10; V gene: TRBV29-1; CDR3 protein: SARRGDQPQH
CDR3 length: 12; V gene: TRBV30; CDR3 protein: AWSVWGPNTEAF
CDR3 length: 14; V gene: TRBV7-7; CDR3 protein: ASSPRTPATGGELF
CDR3 length: 11; V gene: TRBV13; CDR3 protein: ASTRLAGNTIY
CDR3 length: 15; V gene: TRBV15; CDR3 protein: ATSRDRLAPSHNEQF
CDR3 length: 12; V gene: TRBV10-2; CDR3 protein: ASSPQGLNYGYT
CDR3 length: 12; V gene: TRBV28; CDR3 protein: ASSLGQGGQPQH
CDR3 length: 15; V gene: TRBV7-9; CDR3 protein: ASSFSEGTGITDTQY
CDR3 length: 13; V gene: TRBV5-1; CDR3 protein: ASNRLAGGADTQY
CDR3 length: 15; V gene: TRBV7-2; CDR3 protein: ASSGSPWTGGNTEAF
CDR3 length: 13; V gene: TRBV27; CDR3 protein: ASSFRLAGVNEQY
CDR3 length: 15; V gene: TRBV9; CDR3 protein: ASSVGPQGSQDSPLH
CDR3 length: 14; V gene: TRBV27; CDR3 protein: ASSLSGISSGNTIY
CDR3 length: 16; V gene: TRBV5-6; CDR3 protein: ASKRISVQAGVNYGYT
CDR3 length: 11; V gene: TRBV5-1; CDR3 protein: ASSLGPNTEAF
CDR3 length: 9; V gene: TRBV30; CDR3 protein: AWSPDREAF
CDR3 length: 15; V gene: TRBV7-2; CDR3 protein: ASSPRTSGGGSYEQY
CDR3 length: 10; V gene: TRBV7-6; CDR3 protein: ASRASGNTIY
CDR3 length: 12; V gene: TRBV27; CDR3 protein: ASSPQGLQETQY
CDR3 length: 13; V gene: TRBV5-1; CDR3 protein: ASSKLAGGTDTQY
CDR3 length: 11; V gene: TRBV6-5; CDR3 protein: ASSVSGAGELF